These 15 T cell receptor beta chains were sequenced from one sample in a study of blood T cell repertoires in COVID-19. TCRdb keeps only in-frame clones here, not all; method: immunoSEQ multiplex PCR. Here the sample spans some 400,000 clones, 80% to 90% being singletons. The sample was PBMCs or T cells enriched from blood (not recorded which). The receptors here all came from a man aged 30-40 years who had recovered from COVID-19.

The chain uses TRBV19 and TRBJ1-1; D possibly corresponds to TRBD1 (6 bases). CDR3 size: 15 residues. From germline, CDR1 is LNHDA and CDR2 SQIVND (reference sequence). Trimming stripped 6 bases from V and 4 bases from J, with 18 bases between. CDR3 in DNA: TGTGCCAGTAGCCCGCCTACAGGGAGGGTCACTGAAGCTTTCTTT. It is translated as CASSPPTGRVTEAFF.

The rearrangement joins TRBV7-2 to TRBJ2-2, with D possibly matching TRBD2 (5 bases). The CDR3 contains 12 residues. The V end was cut by 5 bases, the J end by 7 bases, with 8 bases between. CDR1 and CDR2 (germline): SGHTA, FQGNSA. The CDR3 DNA reads as TGTGCCAGCAGCCCCGGACTCGGGGAGCTGTTTTTT. It is translated as CASSPGLGELFF.

The chain combines TRBV18 with TRBJ2-1, with D uncertain. Germline loops: CDR1 KGHSH, CDR2 LQKENI. Trimming took 2 bases from V and 4 from J, leaving 9 bases between them. CDR3 length: 14 amino acids. The CDR3 nucleotides read TGTGCCAGCTCACCAATCAAGAGATACAATGAGCAGTTCTTC. As protein: CASSPIKRYNEQFF.

The CDR3 reads CASRITAGGPAEQFF. Written as DNA, the CDR3 is TGTGCCAGCAGAATCACAGCGGGAGGGCCGGCTGAGCAGTTCTTC. V and J are TRBV3-1 (or the pseudogene TRBV3-2) and TRBJ2-1; TRBD2 matches at 10 bases. J was trimmed by 9 bases and V by 6 bases; bases with no gene match: 11. Germline CDR1 and CDR2: LGHDT and YNNKEL (reference sequence). CDR3 length equals 15 residues.

The V and J genes are TRBV30 and TRBJ2-1, with D maybe TRBD1 (6 bases). CDR1 GTSNPN and CDR2 SVGIG come from the germline V gene (reference sequence). The CDR3 is made up of 13 amino acids. Between the trimmed V and J ends, which lost 2 bases and 15 bases, there was a span of 20 bases. Here the CDR3 reads CAWSSQGTSPPFF. The CDR3 DNA reads as TGTGCCTGGAGTAGTCAGGGGACCTCTCCTCCGTTCTTC.

The chain links TRBV6-5 to TRBJ1-5; D not resolved. Germline V gene lookup returns CDR1 MNHEY and CDR2 SVGAGI. Trimming removed 4 bases at V and 7 bases at J, with 14 bases between. CDR3 size: 14 residues. CDR3 nucleotides: TGTGCCAGCAGTTTGTCCAGCGCGAGGCAGCCCCAGCATTTT. Protein sequence: CASSLSSARQPQHF.

The rearrangement uses TRBV7-9 and TRBJ1-2; D not resolved. Germline V gene lookup returns CDR1 SEHNR and CDR2 FQNEAQ (reference sequence). This CDR3 contains 13 residues. V lost 3 bases and J lost 4, with 9 bases in between. The CDR3 spells CASSFPSGYGYTF. The DNA for the CDR3 is TGTGCCAGCAGCTTCCCTTCCGGCTATGGCTACACCTTC.

In DNA, the CDR3 is TGCGCCAGCAGCCTAGAAGCGGGAGGAATGGTAAATGAGCAGTTCTTC. Its protein is CASSLEAGGMVNEQFF. The V call is TRBV4-1, the J call TRBJ2-1; TRBD2 matches 9 bases. This CDR3 has 16 amino acids. In germline, CDR1 is MGHRA, CDR2 YSYEKL. Unmatched junction bases numbered 11, after V lost 4 bases and J lost 7 bases.

This chain joins TRBV6-5 and TRBJ2-2, with D possibly TRBD2 on 6 matching bases. This CDR3 is 15 amino acids long. Per the germline V gene, CDR1 is MNHEY and CDR2 is SVGAGI. V lost 4 bases, J lost 1 base, and 10 bases lay in between. This CDR3 reads CASSLVGGNTGELFF. In DNA, the CDR3 is TGTGCCAGCAGTTTGGTCGGGGGGAACACCGGGGAGCTGTTTTTT.

The rearrangement uses TRBV28 and TRBJ2-5; a weak D match, TRBD2 (5 bases). CDR3 length: 16 amino acids. The V gene lost 7 bases and the J gene lost 5 bases, with 23 bases spanning the gap. From germline, CDR1 is MDHEN and CDR2 SYDVKM. CDR3 in DNA: TGTGCCAGCACCCCAGAGGTTAGCCGAACGGGGGAGACCCAGTACTTC. This sequence encodes CASTPEVSRTGETQYF.

V is TRBV4-2 and J is TRBJ2-2; TRBD2 matches at 13 bases. V lost 3 bases and J lost 6; bases outside the gene matches: 7. Germline loops: CDR1 LGHNA, CDR2 YNFKEQ. The CDR3 loop spans 17 amino acids. The DNA of the CDR3 is TGTGCCAGCAGCCAGGCAACTAGCGGGAGGGCCTCCGGGGAGCTGTTTTTT. Its translation is CASSQATSGRASGELFF.

The V gene is TRBV30, the J gene TRBJ1-6; D is unresolved. The CDR3 has 13 amino acids. Germline loops: CDR1 GTSNPN, CDR2 SVGIG (reference sequence). Trimming pared 0 bases from V and 7 bases from J, leaving 7 bases between. The CDR3 loop reads CAWSVRINSPLHF. The CDR3 DNA is TGTGCCTGGAGTGTGAGAATCAATTCACCCCTCCACTTT.

This clone was counted between two and nine times. This rearrangement joins TRBV29-1 to TRBJ2-7; maybe TRBD1 (7 bases). The V end lost 6 bases, the J end lost 3 bases, and 21 bases lay between the germline ends. Germline assignment: CDR1 SQVTM and CDR2 ANQGSEA. The CDR3 is made up of 15 amino acids. The CDR3: CSVSGASRGVYEQYF. In DNA, the CDR3 is TGCAGCGTCTCCGGTGCGAGCAGGGGGGTCTACGAGCAGTACTTC.

J is TRBJ2-7 and V is TRBV7-9; a weak D match, TRBD1 (6 bases). V was cut by 4 bases and J by 4 bases, with 14 bases left in between. CDR1 and CDR2 (germline): SEHNR, FQNEAQ (reference sequence). The CDR3 sequence is 14 residues long. The CDR3 loop reads CASSSTGLGYEQYF. The CDR3 nucleotides are TGTGCCAGCAGCTCTACAGGGCTGGGTTACGAGCAGTACTTC.

This chain connects TRBV28 to TRBJ1-2, with D perhaps matching TRBD1 (5 bases). The CDR3 contains 15 residues. Germline CDR1 reads MDHEN; CDR2 reads SYDVKM. Between the trimmed V and J ends, which lost 7 bases and 5 bases, there was a span of 20 bases. The DNA of the CDR3 is TGTGCCAGCAAGGGGTTAGTCTTCGGTGCATATGGCTACACCTTC. It codes for CASKGLVFGAYGYTF.